This TCR beta chain was sequenced during a study of T cells in Graves' hyperthyroidism and ophthalmopathy. Findings and caveats of the study: From stable hyperthyroidism, ophthalmopathy was set apart by a 13 V-J model.

Concerning this clonotype itself: Antigen specificity is unknown.

In patients aged 18 to 65, hyperthyroidism was newly diagnosed, with duration under 2 months. The PBMCs were sourced from fresh peripheral blood (more than 8.5 ml). The V segment lost 5 bases and the J segment 7 bases; nucleotides outside the gene matches: 8. This CDR3 comprises 15 residues. Germline assignment: CDR1 LGHDT and CDR2 YNNKEL (reference sequence). It was RNA transcripts that yielded the amplified TCR beta CDR3 regions. The TCR CDR3 first-round RT-PCR relied on the HTBI primer set. TCRdb used MiXCR to reprocess the multiplex PCR reads, holding one entry per CDR3 protein. In the table there are about 580,000 distinct CDR3 sequences, 14% of which are singletons.

The chain combines TRBV3-1 with TRBJ2-1, with 10 bases lining up with TRBD2. The origin of this receptor is a woman aged 25 to 39 with Graves' hyperthyroidism that later progressed to Graves' ophthalmopathy. Sequences were obtained from blood. CDR3 nucleotide sequence: TGTGCCAGCAGCGCCGGGGCTAGCGGGAGAAATGAGCAGTTCTTC. Its protein is CASSAGASGRNEQFF.